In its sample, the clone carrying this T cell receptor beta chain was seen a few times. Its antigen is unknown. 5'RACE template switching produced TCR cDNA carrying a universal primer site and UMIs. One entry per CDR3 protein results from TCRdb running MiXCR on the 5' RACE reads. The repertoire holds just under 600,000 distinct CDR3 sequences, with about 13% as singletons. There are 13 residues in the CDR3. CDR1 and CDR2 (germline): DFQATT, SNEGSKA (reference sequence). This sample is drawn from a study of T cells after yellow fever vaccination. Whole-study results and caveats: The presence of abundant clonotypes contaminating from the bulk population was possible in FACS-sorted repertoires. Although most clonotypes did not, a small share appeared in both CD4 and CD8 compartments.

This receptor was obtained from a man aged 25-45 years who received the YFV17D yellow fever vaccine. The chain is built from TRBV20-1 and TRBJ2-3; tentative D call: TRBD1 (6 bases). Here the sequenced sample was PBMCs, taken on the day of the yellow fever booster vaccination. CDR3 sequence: CSRTETSTDTQYF. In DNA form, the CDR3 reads TGCAGCAGGACAGAAACTAGCACAGATACGCAGTATTTT.